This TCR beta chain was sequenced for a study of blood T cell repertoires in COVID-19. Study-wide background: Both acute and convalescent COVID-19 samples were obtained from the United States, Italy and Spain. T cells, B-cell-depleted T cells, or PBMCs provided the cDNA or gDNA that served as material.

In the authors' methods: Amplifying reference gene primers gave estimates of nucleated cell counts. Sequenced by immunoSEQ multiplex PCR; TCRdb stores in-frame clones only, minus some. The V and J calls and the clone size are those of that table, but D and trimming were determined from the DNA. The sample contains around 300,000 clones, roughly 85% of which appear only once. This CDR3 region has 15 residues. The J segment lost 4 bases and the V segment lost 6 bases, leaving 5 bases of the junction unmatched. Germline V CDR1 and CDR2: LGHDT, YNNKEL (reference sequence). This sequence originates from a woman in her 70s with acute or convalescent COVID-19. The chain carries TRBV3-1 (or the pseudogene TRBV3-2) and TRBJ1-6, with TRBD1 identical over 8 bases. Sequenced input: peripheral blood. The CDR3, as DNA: TGTGCCAGCAGGCTAACAGGGGGATATAATTCACCCCTCCACTTT. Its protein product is CASRLTGGYNSPLHF.